This entry lists 24 T cell receptor beta chains sequenced from one sample in a study of blood T cell repertoires in COVID-19. TCRdb keeps only in-frame clones here, not all; method: immunoSEQ multiplex PCR. The data contain around 140,000 clones, around 89% of them singletons. The source material was peripheral blood. These receptors all stem from a man in his 60s with COVID-19, enrolled during active disease.

This clone appeared once. This chain joins TRBV4-2 and TRBJ1-1; D is unclear. V was clipped by 4 bases and J by 1 base, with 10 bases between them. CDR3 length: 14 residues. Germline V gives CDR1 LGHNA, CDR2 YNFKEQ. The CDR3 coding sequence is TGTGCCAGCAGCCCAGTAGCCTCGAACACTGAAGCTTTCTTT. It encodes CASSPVASNTEAFF.

The chain links TRBV25-1 to TRBJ2-3, with 15 bases aligning to TRBD2. After removal of 3 bases from V and 0 bases from J, the junction contained 4 bases not matched to a gene. This CDR3 contains 18 residues. Per germline, CDR1 MGHDK and CDR2 SYGVNS. CDR3: CASSDPGTSGGSTDTQYF. The CDR3, as DNA: TGTGCCAGCAGTGACCCCGGGACTAGCGGGGGGAGCACAGATACGCAGTATTTT.

V gene TRBV6-5 combines with J gene TRBJ2-7; 16 nucleotides align to TRBD2. The length of the CDR3 is 14 residues. The germline gives CDR1 MNHEY, CDR2 SVGAGI. V shed 2 bases, J shed 13 bases, and the junction held 5 bases outside the gene matches. CDR3 sequence (DNA): TGTGCCAGCAGTTACGGGACTAGCGGGGGGGCATATTACTTC. This sequence encodes CASSYGTSGGAYYF.

This clone occurred once. The chain has TRBV6-4 and TRBJ1-4; no firm D call. There are 14 residues in the CDR3. Trimming removed 7 bases from V and 2 bases from J, with 11 bases in between. Germline CDR1 MRHNA, CDR2 SNTAGT. The CDR3 DNA sequence: TGTGCCAGCAAACGGGAGGCGACTAATGAAAAACTGTTTTTT. Residues: CASKREATNEKLFF.

The gene calls are TRBV19 and TRBJ2-6, with 7 bases fitting TRBD1. Germline V gene lookup returns CDR1 LNHDA and CDR2 SQIVND (reference sequence). V was pared by 7 bases and J by 2 bases, with 11 bases of the junction left unmatched. CDR3 length: 17 amino acids. CDR3 nucleotides: TGTGCCAGTAAGCTGAGGGGGCGCCGACCTGGGGCCAACGTCCTGACTTTC. Translation gives CASKLRGRRPGANVLTF.

CDR3 nucleotide sequence: TGTGCCAGCAGCCAGACTAGAAACACAGATACGCAGTATTTT. It translates to CASSQTRNTDTQYF. The chain is built from TRBV3-1 (or the pseudogene TRBV3-2) and TRBJ2-3, with D possibly being TRBD2 (6 bases). Germline loops: CDR1 LGHDT, CDR2 YNNKEL (reference sequence). V shed 3 bases and J shed 2 bases, with 9 bases lying between them. This CDR3 spans 14 amino acids.

The CDR3 here is CASSSRGLTNEKLFF. As DNA, the CDR3 is TGTGCCAGCAGTTCTAGGGGGCTTACTAATGAAAAACTGTTTTTT. The V and J genes are TRBV6-6 and TRBJ1-4; 7 bases map to TRBD1. With 4 bases clipped from V and 2 bases from J, the junction kept 4 bases outside the gene matches. The germline gives CDR1 MNHNY, CDR2 SVGAGI (reference sequence). The CDR3 runs to 15 residues.

The V and J genes are TRBV9 and TRBJ2-1; 7 nucleotides line up with TRBD1. The germline gives CDR1 SGDLS, CDR2 YYNGEE. Trimming removed 0 bases from V and 3 bases from J; junction bases left unmatched: 3. This CDR3 is built from 15 residues. CDR3 bases: TGTGCCAGCAGCGTAGGACAGGGACGCTACAATGAGCAGTTCTTC. It is translated as CASSVGQGRYNEQFF.

This chain links TRBV5-1 with TRBJ1-5; TRBD1 aligns across 7 bases. Germline assignment: CDR1 SGHRS and CDR2 YFSETQ. This CDR3 is built from 15 residues. The V gene end was trimmed by 1 base and the J gene end by 5 bases; junction bases not matched to a gene: 6. The CDR3 region is CASSLTGADHQPQHF. Written as DNA, the CDR3 is TGCGCCAGCAGCTTGACAGGGGCTGACCATCAGCCCCAGCATTTT.

The V and J genes are TRBV6-6 and TRBJ1-1; D gene unclear. The CDR3 has 12 residues. Germline loops: CDR1 MNHNY, CDR2 SVGAGI (reference sequence). V lost 7 bases, J lost 6 bases, and 12 bases lay in between. The CDR3 DNA is TGTGCCAGCAACGGGTATAGCGCTGAAGCTTTCTTT. This gives the protein CASNGYSAEAFF.

The chain carries TRBV6-6 and TRBJ2-2, with TRBD1 as a possible D gene (6 bases). CDR3 size: 16 residues. V was shortened by 0 bases and J by 1 base, with 9 bases between the two germline ends. The germline CDR1 and CDR2 sequences are MNHNY and SVGAGI (reference sequence). The CDR3 coding sequence is TGTGCCAGCAGTTACTCAAGACAGGAGAACACCGGGGAGCTGTTTTTT. Its translation is CASSYSRQENTGELFF.

The V gene is TRBV9, the J gene TRBJ1-2, with D perhaps matching TRBD1 (5 bases). Trimming pared 1 base from V and 6 bases from J, leaving 16 bases between. Per germline, CDR1 SGDLS and CDR2 YYNGEE. The CDR3 covers 15 residues. The CDR3 here is CASSVLPGPPDGYTF. The CDR3 bases are TGTGCCAGCAGCGTACTTCCAGGGCCGCCAGATGGCTACACCTTC.

The sample holds a few counts of this clone. The chain carries TRBV10-3 and TRBJ2-5; 9 nucleotides agree with TRBD1. The CDR3 consists of 14 residues. Germline V gene lookup returns CDR1 ENHRY and CDR2 SYGVKD. The trim removed 10 bases at V and 4 bases at J, leaving 10 bases unmatched. CDR3 in amino acids: CATLTGGGSETQYF. The DNA of the CDR3 is TGTGCCACCCTCACAGGGGGCGGTTCAGAGACCCAGTACTTC.

This clone came up once. V usage is TRBV5-3 and J usage is TRBJ2-7; D is ambiguous. TRBV5-3 is filed as an ORF, its function uncertain. CDR3 length: 13 residues. V was clipped by 4 bases and J by 6 bases, with 14 bases between them. This chain's CDR3 is CARSPPARREQYF. For the CDR3, the DNA is TGTGCCAGAAGCCCCCCAGCGCGACGCGAGCAGTACTTC.

The chain combines TRBV5-1 with TRBJ1-2; D is possibly TRBD1 (6 bases). This CDR3 is 12 amino acids long. The germline V gene has CDR1 SGHRS and CDR2 YFSETQ. Trimming stripped 4 bases from V and 7 bases from J, with 11 bases between. CDR3 sequence reads: CASSIQGAGYTF. CDR3 DNA sequence: TGCGCCAGCAGCATACAGGGAGCTGGCTACACCTTC.

This chain uses TRBV19 with TRBJ2-3; D not resolved. Germline lookup yields CDR1 LNHDA and CDR2 SQIVND (reference sequence). The CDR3 has 11 amino acids. Trimming removed 3 bases from V and 6 bases from J, with 4 bases in between. The CDR3 is CASSIGDTQYF. CDR3 DNA: TGTGCCAGTAGTATCGGGGATACGCAGTATTTT.

This clone came up once. DNA of the CDR3: TGTGCCAGCAGCCAAGGCACCCGGGGGGAGCTGTTTTTT. Amino acid sequence: CASSQGTRGELFF. The chain employs TRBV3-1 (or the pseudogene TRBV3-2) and TRBJ2-2; unclear D gene. CDR3 size: 13 residues. Germline CDR1 is LGHDT and CDR2 is YNNKEL (reference sequence). Trimming cost V 1 base and J 8 bases, with 8 bases left between them.

The genes are TRBV9 and TRBJ2-1, with D unresolved. Germline CDR1 and CDR2: SGDLS and YYNGEE. The germline V and J ends were trimmed by 4 bases and 0 bases, with 11 bases remaining between them. The CDR3 runs to 15 residues. For the CDR3, the DNA is TGTGCCAGCAGCCCCGGTCGAGCCTCCTACAATGAGCAGTTCTTC. It yields the protein CASSPGRASYNEQFF.

V usage is TRBV25-1 and J usage is TRBJ1-2, with D uncertain. Trimming shortened V by 7 bases and J by 7 bases, and 19 bases separated the two germline ends. The CDR3 has 14 amino acids. The V gene's germline CDR1 is MGHDK and CDR2 SYGVNS. The CDR3 reads CASTPAGLFRGYTF. In DNA, the CDR3 is TGTGCCAGCACCCCGGCGGGGTTATTTCGTGGCTACACCTTC.

The chain uses TRBV11-2 and TRBJ1-1, with 7 bases that match TRBD1. CDR1 SGHAT and CDR2 FQNNGV come from the germline V gene. The CDR3 runs to 14 residues. V gave up 3 bases and J gave up 3 bases; unmatched junction bases: 4. The CDR3 nucleotides read TGTGCCAGCAGCTTCAACAGGGGAGACACTGAAGCTTTCTTT. This codes for CASSFNRGDTEAFF.

The V call is TRBV6-5, the J call TRBJ1-3, with TRBD1 as a possible D gene (6 bases). V lost 6 bases to trimming and J lost 7 bases, with 13 bases between them. CDR3 length: 13 amino acids. From germline, CDR1 is MNHEY and CDR2 SVGAGI. The CDR3 loop is CASSTGLGNTIYF. The CDR3 DNA reads as TGTGCCAGCAGCACAGGGTTAGGCAACACCATATATTTT.

This clone was counted a single time. The V and J genes are TRBV10-3 and TRBJ1-1; D is ambiguous. The CDR3 is made up of 13 amino acids. The germline gives CDR1 ENHRY, CDR2 SYGVKD. V was shortened by 6 bases and J by 1 base, with 9 bases between the two germline ends. DNA for the CDR3: TGTGCCATCAGCCGAACAGCGAACACTGAAGCTTTCTTT. Translating gives CAISRTANTEAFF.

V is TRBV6-5 and J is TRBJ2-7; D is possibly TRBD1 (5 bases). V lost 2 bases and J 2 bases, leaving 10 bases between the germline ends. The CDR3 is 14 amino acids. Germline V gives CDR1 MNHEY, CDR2 SVGAGI. The CDR3 spells CASSYADTAYEQYF. CDR3 bases: TGTGCCAGCAGTTACGCGGACACAGCCTACGAGCAGTACTTC.

This chain joins TRBV18 and TRBJ1-1; TRBD1 aligns across 7 bases. CDR1 and CDR2 (germline): KGHSH, LQKENI. The CDR3 runs to 13 residues. V dropped 6 bases and J dropped 1; count of bases not matched to a gene: 2. The CDR3 reads CASSRTGNTEAFF. The CDR3, as DNA: TGTGCCAGCTCGCGGACAGGGAACACTGAAGCTTTCTTT.